Described below is a single T cell receptor (beta chain) sequence and its context. What it binds is unknown. The entry originates in a study of cytomegalovirus exposure and HLA in healthy donors. Regarding the study as a whole: Testing in vitro showed three CMV-associated chains specific for CMV antigens.

In germline, CDR1 is SGHNT, CDR2 YYREEE (reference sequence). Trimming at V came to 0 bases and at J to 8 bases, leaving 2 bases not matched to a gene. The CDR3 runs 15 residues. Both 60 Vbeta primers and 13 Jbeta primers went into the PCR. TCRdb's copy holds only in-frame clones and misses some; the assay was immunoSEQ multiplex PCR. The sample lists approximately 150,000 clones; 70% to 75% were seen once. The rearrangement uses TRBV5-4 and TRBJ2-4; 13 bases are shared with TRBD2. The sequence was obtained from a man aged 18 to 35 in good health and CMV-seropositive. Sequenced material: PBMCs. DNA for the CDR3: TGTGCCAGCAGCTTGGCCGGGACTAGCGGGGACATTCAGTACTTC. Its protein product is CASSLAGTSGDIQYF.